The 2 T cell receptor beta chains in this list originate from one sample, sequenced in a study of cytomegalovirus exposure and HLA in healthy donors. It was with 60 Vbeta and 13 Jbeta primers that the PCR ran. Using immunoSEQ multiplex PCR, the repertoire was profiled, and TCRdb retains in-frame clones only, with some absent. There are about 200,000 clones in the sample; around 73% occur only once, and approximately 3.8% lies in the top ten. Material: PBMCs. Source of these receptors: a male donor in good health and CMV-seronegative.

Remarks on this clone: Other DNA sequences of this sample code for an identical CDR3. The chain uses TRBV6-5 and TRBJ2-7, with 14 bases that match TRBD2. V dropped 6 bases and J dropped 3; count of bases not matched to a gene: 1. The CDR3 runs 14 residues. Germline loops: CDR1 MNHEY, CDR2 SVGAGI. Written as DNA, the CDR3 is TGTGCCAGCAGGGGGACTAGCGGGAGCTACGAGCAGTACTTC. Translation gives CASRGTSGSYEQYF.

This chain's CDR3 is CASSLEKGTGYEQYF. The CDR3 DNA is TGTGCCAGCAGCTTAGAGAAAGGTACGGGCTACGAGCAGTACTTC. This chain joins TRBV7-8 and TRBJ2-7; D not certain. Deletions cut 1 base from V and 3 bases from J, with 13 bases between. The CDR3 has 15 residues. CDR1 and CDR2 (germline): SGHVS, FQNEAQ.